Below, one T cell receptor beta chain is given with its context. V was clipped by 0 bases and J by 0 bases, with 12 bases between them. Looked up from germline, CDR1 is MGHRA and CDR2 is YSYEKL. This CDR3 is 16 amino acids long. Cells designated naive CD8 were CD45RO-negative and were positively selected for CCR7, with terminally differentiated effector memory CD45RA+ cells excluded. The entry originates in a study of shared clonotypes between healthy human individuals. TCRdb's table, derived via immunoSEQ multiplex PCR, lists solely in-frame clones and lacks some. The repertoire includes around 2.1 million clones, about 93% of them detected once, and over 1.5% sits in the top ten.

This TCR was recovered from a man aged 18-30 years in good health. Some clones in this sample may be carry-over from other donors' samples. The chain uses TRBV4-1 and TRBJ2-7, with D tentatively TRBD2 (6 bases). The sequencing input was naive CD8+ T cells from PBMCs. The CDR3 region is CASSQEVVGSSYEQYF. The CDR3 DNA follows: TGCGCCAGCAGCCAAGAGGTAGTCGGGAGCTCCTACGAGCAGTACTTC.